The clone carrying this TCR beta chain came up a few times. This record comes from a study of spatial heterogeneity in lung cancer. Whole-study context: On average, each unique TCR and UMI combination appeared more than ten times in raw reads.

J gave up 6 bases and V 0 bases, and 8 bases lay outside the gene matches. The CDR3 extends over 16 amino acids. CDR1 is SGHTA, CDR2 FQGNSA, per germline. Each CDR3 protein gets one entry after TCRdb re-called the 5' RACE reads with MiXCR. The table lists about 50,000 distinct CDR3 sequences, approximately 7.6% of them singletons. Specified time point: sample taken at primary tumor resection. The sequenced material consisted of unsorted whole RNA from tumor, nontumor lung or frozen PBMC. The donor population consisted of approximately 79 patients with untreated, early-stage non-small cell lung cancer.

This receptor was obtained from a female donor with early-stage non-small cell lung cancer. The V and J genes are TRBV7-2 and TRBJ1-2; 9 bases are shared with TRBD1. Material: PBMCs, obtained at surgery. The CDR3 here is CASSLAITDRGNGYTF. The CDR3 coding sequence is TGTGCCAGCAGCTTAGCTATCACGGACAGGGGAAATGGCTACACCTTC.